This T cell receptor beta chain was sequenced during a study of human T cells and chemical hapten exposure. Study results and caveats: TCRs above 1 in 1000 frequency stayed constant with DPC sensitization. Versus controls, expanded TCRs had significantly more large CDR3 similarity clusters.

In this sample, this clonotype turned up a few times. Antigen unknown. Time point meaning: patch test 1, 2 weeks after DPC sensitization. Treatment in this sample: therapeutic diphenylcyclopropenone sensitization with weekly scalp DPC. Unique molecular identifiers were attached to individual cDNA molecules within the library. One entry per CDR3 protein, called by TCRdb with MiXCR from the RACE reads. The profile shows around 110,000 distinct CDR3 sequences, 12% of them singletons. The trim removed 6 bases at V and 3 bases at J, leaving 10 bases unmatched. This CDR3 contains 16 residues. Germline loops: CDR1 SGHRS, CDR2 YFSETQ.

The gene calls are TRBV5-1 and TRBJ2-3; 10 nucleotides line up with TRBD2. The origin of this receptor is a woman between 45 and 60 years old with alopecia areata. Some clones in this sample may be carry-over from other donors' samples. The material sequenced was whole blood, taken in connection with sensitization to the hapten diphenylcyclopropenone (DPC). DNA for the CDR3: TGCGCCAGCAAAGCTTCACTAGCGGGACCGACAGATACGCAGTATTTT. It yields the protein CASKASLAGPTDTQYF.